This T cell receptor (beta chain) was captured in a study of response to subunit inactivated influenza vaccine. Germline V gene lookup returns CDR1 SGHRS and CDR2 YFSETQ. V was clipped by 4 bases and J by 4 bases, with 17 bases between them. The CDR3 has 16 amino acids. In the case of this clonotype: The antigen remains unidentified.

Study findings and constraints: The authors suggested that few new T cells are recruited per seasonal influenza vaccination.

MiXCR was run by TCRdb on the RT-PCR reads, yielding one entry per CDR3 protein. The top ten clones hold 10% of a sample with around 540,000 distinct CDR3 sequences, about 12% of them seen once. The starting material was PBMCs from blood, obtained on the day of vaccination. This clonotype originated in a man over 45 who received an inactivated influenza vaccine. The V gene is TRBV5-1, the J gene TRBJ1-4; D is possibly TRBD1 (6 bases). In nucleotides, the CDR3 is TGCGCCAGCAGCACAACCCCGGGACAAATTAATGAAAAACTGTTTTTT. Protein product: CASSTTPGQINEKLFF. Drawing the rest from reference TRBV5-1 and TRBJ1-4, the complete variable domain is KAGVTQTPRYLIKTRGQQVTLSCSPISGHRSVSWYQQTPGQGLQFLFEYFSETQRNKGNFPGRFSGRQFSNSRSEMNVSTLELGDSALYLCASSTTPGQINEKLFFGSGTQLSVL.